Following are 31 T cell receptor beta chains from one sample sequenced in a study of regulatory T cells in long-lasting Graves disease. The time point here: newly diagnosed GD, antithyroid drugs for less than 3 months. There was RNA extracted from PBMCs, and the TCR library was made from it. With iRepertoire HTBI primers and Arm-PCR of CDR3 regions, TCR beta libraries were built. Via MiXCR, TCRdb re-called the multiplex PCR reads, giving one row per CDR3 protein. The profile covers around 500,000 distinct CDR3 sequences, with 16% appearing a single time and around 25% taken by the ten largest. The same data also went into a second study, on T cells in Graves' hyperthyroidism and ophthalmopathy.

The starting material was peripheral blood mononuclear cells (PBMCs), obtained at new diagnosis, from a patient treated with antithyroid drugs. The receptors come from a woman aged 40 to 65 with Graves disease.

This clonotype was observed many times. The gene calls are TRBV30 and TRBJ1-1, with TRBD1 matching over 8 bases. V lost 5 bases to trimming and J lost 7 bases; unmatched junction nucleotides: 3. Germline assignment: CDR1 GTSNPN and CDR2 SVGIG (reference sequence). This CDR3 comprises 11 residues. Here the CDR3 DNA reads TGTGCCTGGGGGACAGGAGTTGAAGCTTTCTTT. Translating gives CAWGTGVEAFF.

Many counts were recorded for this clonotype. The gene calls are TRBV28 and TRBJ1-1; 8 bases agree with TRBD1. CDR3 size: 15 residues. Trimming at V came to 6 bases and at J to 7 bases, leaving 13 bases not matched to a gene. Germline assignment: CDR1 MDHEN and CDR2 SYDVKM. The CDR3 DNA sequence: TGTGCCAGCAGGGGCCCCGGGACAGGTCCCTTTGAAGCTTTCTTT. It encodes CASRGPGTGPFEAFF. The full variable domain, rest sourced from reference TRBV28 and TRBJ1-1, is DVKVTQSSRYLVKRTGEKVFLECVQDMDHENMFWYRQDPGLGLRLIYFSYDVKMKEKGDIPEGYSVSREKKERFSLILESASTNQTSMYLCASRGPGTGPFEAFFGQGTRLTVV.

With respect to this clonotype: A read error is likely here: a far larger clone is one base away. The rearrangement links TRBV2 to TRBJ2-7, with D perhaps TRBD1 (6 bases). The DNA end favors TRBJ2-5, so the J call may be wrong. Germline values: CDR1 SNHLY, CDR2 FYNNEI. This CDR3 has 16 residues. The CDR3 region has the DNA TGTGCCAGCAGAATTCTCTCCGGGACAAGGGGCGAGACCCAGTACTTC. It is translated as CASRILSGTRGETQYF.

This clonotype has more than one count but fewer than ten. In DNA form, the CDR3 reads TGTGCCAGCAGTTACTCGACAGCCCCGGGGGGCAATCAGCCCCAGCATTTT. As protein: CASSYSTAPGGNQPQHF. The chain uses TRBV6-6 and TRBJ1-5, with D possibly matching TRBD1 (5 bases). The V end was cut by 0 bases, the J end by 2 bases, with 14 bases between. The CDR3 contains 17 residues. The V gene's germline CDR1 is MNHNY and CDR2 SVGAGI (reference sequence).

This clonotype was counted a few times. The chain links TRBV20-1 to TRBJ2-7; no firm D call. CDR1 is DFQATT and CDR2 is SNEGSKA in the germline V gene (reference sequence). This CDR3 has 13 amino acids. The V and J ends lost 0 bases and 1 base respectively, with 7 bases between them. CDR3 nucleotides: TGCAGTGCTAGAGAAGGACCATCCTACGAGCAGTACTTC. Protein sequence: CSAREGPSYEQYF.

This clonotype was seen at least ten times. The chain combines TRBV12-3 or TRBV12-4 with TRBJ1-3; 12 positions agree with TRBD1. This CDR3 region has 16 residues. V was pared by 6 bases and J by 0 bases, with 3 bases of the junction left unmatched. CDR3 DNA: TGTGCCAGCAGAGGGACAGGGGGCGCCTCTGGAAACACCATATATTTT. Its translation: CASRGTGGASGNTIYF.

This clonotype was found a few times. The chain is built from TRBV2 and TRBJ1-2; maybe TRBD1 (6 bases). Germline lookup yields CDR1 SNHLY and CDR2 FYNNEI. Trimming left V 2 bases short and J 2 bases short, with 12 bases between. This CDR3 is 15 amino acids long. The CDR3 region is CASSEQGTPNYGYTF. CDR3 coding DNA: TGTGCCAGCAGTGAACAGGGGACACCGAACTATGGCTACACCTTC.

With respect to this clonotype: This clone may be a read error of a much larger clone one base away. J is TRBJ1-3 and V is TRBV2, with a weak D call TRBD1 (6 bases). Germline values: CDR1 SNHLY, CDR2 FYNNEI. The CDR3 has 19 residues. In nucleotides, the CDR3 is TGTGCCAGCAGCGACCCGCCCGGGAGGGACACTCTCTCTGGAAACACCGTATATTTT. It translates to CASSDPPGRDTLSGNTVYF.

This clonotype was picked up many times. This chain joins TRBV7-8 and TRBJ1-1, with D uncertain. This CDR3 contains 15 residues. V shed 7 bases and J shed 0 bases, with 15 bases lying between them. Germline loops: CDR1 SGHVS, CDR2 FQNEAQ. The chain's CDR3 is CASTPLRTMNTEAFF. In DNA form, the CDR3 reads TGTGCCAGCACCCCGCTACGCACCATGAACACTGAAGCTTTCTTT.

J is TRBJ2-3 and V is TRBV2; TRBD1 aligns across 7 bases. CDR3 length: 14 amino acids. The germline CDR1 and CDR2 sequences are SNHLY and FYNNEI. V shed 6 bases and J 6 bases; nucleotides not matched to a gene: 9. The CDR3 sequence: CASSRQGPRDTQYF. The CDR3, as DNA: TGTGCCAGCAGCCGACAGGGCCCGAGGGATACGCAGTATTTT. The whole variable domain, filled in from reference TRBV2 and TRBJ2-3, reads EPEVTQTPSHQVTQMGQEVILRCVPISNHLYFYWYRQILGQKVEFLVSFYNNEISEKSEIFDDQFSVERPDGSNFTLKIRSTKLEDSAMYFCASSRQGPRDTQYFGPGTRLTVL.

The rearrangement joins TRBV13 to TRBJ2-2; D is perhaps TRBD1 or TRBD2 (6 bases each). The CDR3 runs 13 residues. The germline V gene has CDR1 PRHDT and CDR2 FYEKMQ (reference sequence). V was cut by 6 bases and J by 6 bases, with 11 bases left in between. CDR3 DNA: TGTGCCAGCAGGATGGGGGGCCCCGGGGAGCTGTTTTTT. This sequence encodes CASRMGGPGELFF.

For the CDR3, the DNA is TGTGCCAGCAGCTTCCGGGGGACCGGAGGAAACACCATATATTTT. Protein sequence: CASSFRGTGGNTIYF. V is TRBV5-8 and J is TRBJ1-3; tentatively, D is TRBD1 (5 bases). The CDR3 loop spans 15 amino acids. CDR1 SGHTS and CDR2 YDEGEE come from the germline V gene. V lost 2 bases and J 4 bases, leaving 13 bases between the germline ends.

This clonotype appeared a few times. CDR3 DNA: TGTGCCAGCATAGGGAGTAATGAAAAACTGTTTTTT. It yields the protein CASIGSNEKLFF. This rearrangement joins TRBV6-1 to TRBJ1-4; no definite D call. This CDR3 region has 12 residues. The germline V gene encodes CDR1 MNHNS and CDR2 SASEGT. V was cut by 7 bases and J by 4 bases, with 7 bases left in between.

The chain carries TRBV4-1 and TRBJ2-7; 7 bases map to TRBD2. Germline CDR1 and CDR2: MGHRA and YSYEKL. This CDR3 has 15 amino acids. J lost 3 bases, V lost 4 bases, and 9 bases had no gene match. The CDR3 coding sequence is TGCGCCAGCAGCCGGGCGGCGGGGGAGAACTACGAGCAGTACTTC. Translating gives CASSRAAGENYEQYF.

The chain joins TRBV25-1 to TRBJ2-5; no firm D call. V was trimmed by 6 bases and J by 4 bases, leaving 18 bases between them. This CDR3 comprises 15 residues. Germline V lookup: CDR1 MGHDK, CDR2 SYGVNS. CDR3 region: CASRDSAGIGETQYF. For the CDR3, the DNA is TGTGCCAGCAGAGACTCAGCTGGGATCGGAGAGACCCAGTACTTC.

Comment on this clonotype: A much bigger clone sits one base away, suggesting this may be a read error. The chain employs TRBV3-1 and TRBJ1-1, with a possible D match to TRBD1 (5 bases). Trimming took off 2 bases at V and 5 bases at J, with 12 bases between the two ends. Germline V gene lookup returns CDR1 LGHDT and CDR2 YNNKEL (reference sequence). This CDR3 is built from 14 residues. The CDR3 DNA sequence: TGTGCCAGCAGCCAAATGGGCAGGGATACTGAAGCTTTCTTT. Translating gives CASSQMGRDTEAFF.

The rearrangement uses TRBV5-1 and TRBJ1-2; 9 bases line up with TRBD1. CDR3 length: 14 amino acids. The ends lost 4 bases at V and 4 bases at J; junction bases unmatched: 5. Germline V gene data show CDR1 as SGHRS and CDR2 as YFSETQ. CDR3 bases: TGCGCCAGCAGCACCGACAGGGGGAGCTATGGCTACACCTTC. It specifies CASSTDRGSYGYTF.

This clonotype was found many times. The chain uses TRBV3-1 and TRBJ2-1, with 9 positions matching TRBD2. The V and J ends lost 1 base and 8 bases, in that order; junction bases with no gene match: 6. Germline-derived CDR1 and CDR2 are LGHDT and YNNKEL (reference sequence). The CDR3 extends over 15 amino acids. The CDR3 loop reads CASSQVRRGGYEQFF. The DNA of the CDR3 is TGTGCCAGCAGCCAAGTGAGGCGGGGGGGCTATGAGCAGTTCTTC.

This clonotype has ten or more counts. The gene calls are TRBV12-3 or TRBV12-4 and TRBJ2-3; 9 bases map to TRBD2. The V gene end was trimmed by 7 bases and the J gene end by 4 bases; junction bases not matched to a gene: 9. The CDR3 contains 15 residues. The CDR3 region is CASTRRGGVADTQYF. The CDR3 region has the DNA TGTGCCAGCACCCGGCGGGGGGGTGTTGCAGATACGCAGTATTTT.

This clonotype was seen at least ten times. This rearrangement joins TRBV7-8 to TRBJ2-3; 13 bases are shared with TRBD2. Germline V gene lookup returns CDR1 SGHVS and CDR2 FQNEAQ. The CDR3 has 17 amino acids. J lost 4 bases, V lost 4 bases, and 8 bases had no gene match. The CDR3 sequence: CASSSGTSGVRADTQYF. In DNA form, the CDR3 reads TGTGCCAGCAGCTCAGGGACTAGCGGGGTGAGGGCAGATACGCAGTATTTT.

This clonotype was found many times. V and J are TRBV3-1 and TRBJ1-1; 8 nucleotides align to TRBD1. With V trimmed by 3 bases and J by 5 bases, 14 bases remained unmatched. The CDR3 consists of 17 residues. The germline V gene has CDR1 LGHDT and CDR2 YNNKEL (reference sequence). This CDR3 is CASSQYSDRGGKTEAFF. The CDR3 DNA reads TGTGCCAGCAGCCAGTACTCCGACAGGGGTGGGAAGACTGAAGCTTTCTTT. Full variable domain (missing parts from reference TRBV3-1 and TRBJ1-1): DTAVSQTPKYLVTQMGNDKSIKCEQNLGHDTMYWYKQDSKKFLKIMFSYNNKELIINETVPNRFSPKSPDKAHLNLHINSLELGDSAVYFCASSQYSDRGGKTEAFFGQGTRLTVV.

As concerns this clonotype: One base away lies a much larger clone, so this may be a sequencing read error. The rearrangement uses TRBV5-5 and TRBJ2-1; D may match TRBD1 or TRBD2 (6 bases each). CDR1 SGHKS and CDR2 YYEKEE come from the germline V gene (reference sequence). This CDR3 is 14 amino acids long. CDR3 in amino acids: CAISAGEAYNEQFF. The CDR3 coding sequence is TGTGCCATCAGCGCAGGGGAGGCCTACAATGAGCAGTTCTTC.

Ten or more counts support this clonotype. This sequence joins TRBV30 and TRBJ1-4; D remains ambiguous. The CDR3 is made up of 15 amino acids. Germline assignment: CDR1 GTSNPN and CDR2 SVGIG (reference sequence). Trimming left V 3 bases short and J 6 bases short, with 17 bases between. Here the CDR3 DNA reads TGTGCCTGGAGGGAGACGCGGAACCCTTATGAAAAACTGTTTTTT. This codes for CAWRETRNPYEKLFF.

This clonotype was detected ten times or more. The junction differs from germline at one of its ends, possibly a read error. This chain joins TRBV5-1 and TRBJ1-1; D gene ambiguous. This CDR3 comprises 13 residues. CDR1 is SGHRS, CDR2 YFSETQ, per germline. CDR3 region: CASSLPPGTEAFF. CDR3 coding DNA: TGTGCCAGCAGCCTTCCTCCGGGCACTGAAGCTTTCTTT.

This clonotype was picked up a small number of times. The chain links TRBV6-2 or TRBV6-3 to TRBJ2-7; 7 positions match TRBD1. J lost 4 bases, V lost 1 base, and 1 base had no gene match. Germline V gene data show CDR1 as MNHEY and CDR2 as SVGEGT. The CDR3 sequence is 13 residues long. CDR3 region: CASSYWDSYEQYF. For the CDR3, the DNA is TGTGCCAGCAGTTACTGGGACAGTTACGAGCAGTACTTC.

The CDR3 reads CASSQEGLGYGYTF. CDR3 bases: TGTGCCAGCAGCCAAGAGGGGTTGGGCTATGGCTACACCTTC. V and J are TRBV3-1 and TRBJ1-2; D unclear. Germline CDR1 and CDR2: LGHDT and YNNKEL (reference sequence). This CDR3 spans 14 amino acids. Trimming took off 0 bases at V and 4 bases at J, with 9 bases between the two ends.

This clonotype was picked up many times. The chain links TRBV3-1 to TRBJ1-1; no firm D call. Germline V gene lookup returns CDR1 LGHDT and CDR2 YNNKEL (reference sequence). V shed 0 bases and J shed 0 bases, with 11 bases lying between them. CDR3 length: 16 residues. Written as DNA, the CDR3 is TGTGCCAGCAGCCAAGAGGGTCTGGCTGTGAACACTGAAGCTTTCTTT. Encoded protein: CASSQEGLAVNTEAFF.

In its sample, this clonotype was seen many times. One junction end does not reproduce the germline sequence, and a read error may be involved. The chain has TRBV7-7 and TRBJ2-5, with D perhaps given as TRBD1 or TRBD2 (5 bases each). The CDR3 has 15 amino acids. Germline CDR1 SSHAT, CDR2 FNYEAQ (reference sequence). The CDR3 region is CASSLGPGRQETQYF. CDR3 sequence (DNA): TGTGCTAGCAGTTTGGGACCGGGACGCCAAGAGACCCAGTACTTC. Full variable domain (outside the CDR3, taken from reference TRBV7-7 and TRBJ2-5): GAGVSQSPRYKVTKRGQDVTLRCDPISSHATLYWYQQALGQGPEFLTYFNYEAQPDKSGLPSDRFSAERPEGSISTLTIQRTEQRDSAMYRCASSLGPGRQETQYFGPGTRLLVL.

This clonotype was counted between two and nine times. The germline gene is not matched at one end of the junction; a read error may be the cause. The CDR3, as DNA: TGTGCCGGCAGCCGGAACGGGGAGGGGCCCTACGAGCAGTACTTC. This encodes CAGSRNGEGPYEQYF. The V call is TRBV13, the J call TRBJ2-7, with TRBD2 matching over 7 bases. Germline lookup yields CDR1 PRHDT and CDR2 FYEKMQ (reference sequence). This CDR3 spans 15 amino acids.

This clonotype was detected ten times or more. The J gene is TRBJ1-5, the V gene TRBV6-2 or TRBV6-3; D is uncertain. Germline lookup yields CDR1 MNHEY and CDR2 SVGEGT. V lost 2 bases to trimming and J lost 3 bases, with 8 bases between them. CDR3 length equals 14 residues. The CDR3 nucleotides read TGTGCCAGCAGTTACGGGGAGTACAATCAGCCCCAGCATTTT. This encodes CASSYGEYNQPQHF.

This chain links TRBV19 with TRBJ1-1; a weak D match, TRBD1 (5 bases). Trimming pared 5 bases from V and 8 bases from J, leaving 15 bases between. Germline V gives CDR1 LNHDA, CDR2 SQIVND (reference sequence). The CDR3 sequence is 13 residues long. The CDR3 DNA sequence: TGTGCCAGTAGTCCCCCCCGGGACCAGGAAGCTTTCTTT. This translates into CASSPPRDQEAFF.